This passage covers 27 T cell receptor beta chains from one sample sequenced in a study of T cell changes during pregnancy in multiple sclerosis. TCRdb keeps only in-frame clones here, not all; method: immunoSEQ multiplex PCR. The table lists some 40,000 clones, 85% to 90% of them singletons. This specimen was CD4+ T cells from peripheral blood mononuclear cells, taken in the first trimester of pregnancy. Receptors were obtained from a female donor with multiple sclerosis, enrolled in a pregnancy study.

This chain connects TRBV2 to TRBJ1-3; 10 bases align to TRBD1. The V gene's germline CDR1 is SNHLY and CDR2 FYNNEI. The CDR3 loop spans 16 amino acids. V was clipped by 6 bases and J by 2 bases; unmatched bases: 7. The CDR3 DNA sequence: TGTGCCAGCAGAGCACCGGGACAGGGGACTGGAAACACCATATATTTT. The encoded protein is CASRAPGQGTGNTIYF.

The V and J genes are TRBV5-8 and TRBJ2-2; the match to TRBD2 covers 7 bases. CDR3 length: 16 amino acids. The V gene's germline CDR1 is SGHTS and CDR2 YDEGEE. Trimming removed 4 bases from V and 0 bases from J; junction bases left unmatched: 6. CDR3 coding DNA: TGTGCCAGCAGCCAACATCTAGCGGCGAACACCGGGGAGCTGTTTTTT. Amino acid sequence: CASSQHLAANTGELFF.

The rearrangement joins TRBV4-1 to TRBJ2-1, with TRBD2 identical over 9 bases. J lost 10 bases, V lost 1 base, and 14 bases had no gene match. Germline V gene lookup returns CDR1 MGHRA and CDR2 YSYEKL. This CDR3 has 17 residues. In nucleotides, the CDR3 is TGCGCCAGCAGCCAAGTTCCCTTGGCGGGAGGGCGTAGGGAGCAGTTCTTC. Its protein product is CASSQVPLAGGRREQFF.

This clone occurred once. The V gene is TRBV2, the J gene TRBJ2-1, with D hard to call. CDR1 and CDR2 (germline): SNHLY, FYNNEI. V gave up 2 bases and J gave up 7 bases, with 3 bases separating them. CDR3 size: 11 residues. This CDR3 reads CASSERNEQFF. The DNA for the CDR3 is TGTGCCAGCAGTGAACGTAATGAGCAGTTCTTC. Filled out from reference TRBV2 and TRBJ2-1, the complete variable domain reads EPEVTQTPSHQVTQMGQEVILRCVPISNHLYFYWYRQILGQKVEFLVSFYNNEISEKSEIFDDQFSVERPDGSNFTLKIRSTKLEDSAMYFCASSERNEQFFGPGTRLTVL.

V is TRBV7-2 and J is TRBJ2-3, with 8 bases lining up with TRBD1. Trimming removed 5 bases from V and 4 bases from J; junction bases left unmatched: 2. There are 13 residues in the CDR3. The germline CDR1 and CDR2 sequences are SGHTA and FQGNSA. As DNA, the CDR3 is TGTGCCAGCAGCGGACAGGGACCAGATACGCAGTATTTT. Translating gives CASSGQGPDTQYF.

V gene TRBV11-2 combines with J gene TRBJ2-2, with 13 nucleotides matching TRBD2. CDR1 and CDR2 from the germline V gene are SGHAT and FQNNGV. Losses at the gene ends were 8 bases for V and 8 bases for J; bases not matched to a gene: 11. The CDR3 is made up of 16 amino acids. CDR3 region: CASPFGLAGARGELFF. CDR3 coding DNA: TGTGCCAGCCCCTTTGGACTAGCGGGAGCTAGGGGGGAGCTGTTTTTT.

V and J are TRBV18 and TRBJ2-1; 10 nucleotides align to TRBD1. Germline lookup yields CDR1 KGHSH and CDR2 LQKENI. This CDR3 comprises 16 residues. J was trimmed by 4 bases and V by 1 base; bases with no gene match: 4. CDR3 loop: CASSPLGTGEYNEQFF. The CDR3 DNA sequence: TGTGCCAGCTCACCACTCGGGACAGGGGAATACAATGAGCAGTTCTTC.

The chain couples TRBV5-1 to TRBJ2-7, with 9 bases that match TRBD2. V shed 0 bases and J 1 base; nucleotides not matched to a gene: 5. The germline CDR1 and CDR2 sequences are SGHRS and YFSETQ. The CDR3 covers 16 residues. This CDR3 reads CASSLVGAGGSYEQYF. In nucleotides, the CDR3 is TGCGCCAGCAGCTTGGTTGGGGCGGGAGGGTCCTACGAGCAGTACTTC.

This rearrangement joins TRBV6-1 to TRBJ1-5; 9 positions agree with TRBD1. This CDR3 region has 15 residues. J gave up 3 bases and V 6 bases, and 6 bases lay outside the gene matches. The germline gives CDR1 MNHNS, CDR2 SASEGT. The CDR3 loop is CASRGTGSLNQPQHF. The DNA of the CDR3 is TGTGCCAGCAGGGGGACAGGGTCCCTCAATCAGCCCCAGCATTTT.

The CDR3, as DNA: TGTGCCTGGAGTGTACGGTCAAACTATGGCTACACCTTC. Protein sequence: CAWSVRSNYGYTF. This chain joins TRBV30 and TRBJ1-2, with D unresolved. The CDR3 runs to 13 residues. V was clipped by 0 bases and J by 2 bases, with 7 bases between them. Germline V gives CDR1 GTSNPN, CDR2 SVGIG (reference sequence).

The V gene is TRBV7-9, the J gene TRBJ2-7; the D is unclear. With 4 bases removed from V and 4 bases from J, the gap between germline ends came to 14 bases. Germline loops: CDR1 SEHNR, CDR2 FQNEAQ (reference sequence). This CDR3 has 14 amino acids. The CDR3 coding sequence is TGTGCCAGCAGCTCAACAGCCAACCCGTACGAGCAGTACTTC. This gives the protein CASSSTANPYEQYF.

The V and J genes are TRBV28 and TRBJ2-7; perhaps TRBD2 as D (6 bases). Trimming pared 7 bases from V and 6 bases from J, leaving 19 bases between. The germline V gene encodes CDR1 MDHEN and CDR2 SYDVKM. The CDR3 length is 14 residues. CDR3 amino acids: CASNTRQLRGEQYF. The CDR3, as DNA: TGTGCCAGCAACACCCGACAGTTGCGGGGCGAGCAGTACTTC.

This chain joins TRBV7-6 and TRBJ2-1; 7 bases fit TRBD2. V lost 5 bases, J lost 0 bases, and 4 bases stayed unmatched. Germline CDR1 SGHVS, CDR2 FNYEAQ. This CDR3 is built from 15 residues. The CDR3 region is CASSASGISYNEQFF. CDR3 nucleotides: TGTGCCAGCAGCGCGAGCGGGATCTCCTACAATGAGCAGTTCTTC.

The chain uses TRBV7-9 and TRBJ2-7; 7 bases agree with TRBD1. V gave up 2 bases and J gave up 3 bases; unmatched junction bases: 13. Germline V gene sequence: CDR1 SEHNR, CDR2 FQNEAQ (reference sequence). The CDR3 has 17 residues. The CDR3 loop reads CASSLKSGTARIYEQYF. The CDR3 coding sequence is TGTGCCAGCAGCTTAAAATCTGGGACAGCGAGAATCTACGAGCAGTACTTC. The entire variable domain, with the rest obtained from reference TRBV7-9 and TRBJ2-7, is as follows: DTGVSQNPRHKITKRGQNVTFRCDPISEHNRLYWYRQTLGQGPEFLTYFQNEAQLEKSRLLSDRFSAERPKGSFSTLEIQRTEQGDSAMYLCASSLKSGTARIYEQYFGPGTRLTVT.

This clone was recorded once. This chain joins TRBV9 and TRBJ2-7, with D possibly TRBD2 on 7 matching bases. Trimming cost V 0 bases and J 2 bases, with 15 bases left between them. Germline values: CDR1 SGDLS, CDR2 YYNGEE. This CDR3 has 16 residues. CDR3 nucleotides: TGTGCCAGCAGCGTAGATGGGGGGGGGACACCCTACGAGCAGTACTTC. The encoded protein is CASSVDGGGTPYEQYF.

The V gene is TRBV6-1, the J gene TRBJ1-5, with TRBD1 matching 7 bases. Trimming at V came to 0 bases and at J to 6 bases, leaving 11 bases not matched to a gene. The CDR3 contains 17 residues. Germline CDR1 and CDR2: MNHNS and SASEGT. DNA of the CDR3: TGTGCCAGCAGTGAAGCGTTGATTCAGGGGGTAGGTCAGCCCCAGCATTTT. Protein: CASSEALIQGVGQPQHF.

The V and J genes are TRBV5-1 and TRBJ1-1; 11 nucleotides line up with TRBD1. Trimming cost V 4 bases and J 0 bases; bases outside gene matches: 2. Germline V CDR1 and CDR2: SGHRS, YFSETQ. The CDR3 length is 15 residues. CDR3 residues: CASSQGQGVNTEAFF. The CDR3 DNA sequence: TGCGCCAGCAGCCAGGGACAGGGGGTGAACACTGAAGCTTTCTTT.

The rearrangement links TRBV6-1 to TRBJ2-3; 8 bases fit TRBD2. The CDR3 contains 13 residues. CDR1 is MNHNS and CDR2 is SASEGT in the germline V gene. Trimming removed 4 bases from V and 10 bases from J; junction bases left unmatched: 7. The CDR3 DNA sequence: TGTGCCAGCAGTGCGGGACTAGGTTACGCGCAGTATTTT. This translates into CASSAGLGYAQYF.

The chain has TRBV5-6 and TRBJ2-1, with a weak D call TRBD2 (6 bases). CDR3 size: 16 residues. Trimming took 3 bases from V and 9 from J, leaving 22 bases between them. The V gene's germline CDR1 is SGHDT and CDR2 YYEEEE. The chain's CDR3 is CASSSPRNRGSGEQFF. CDR3 nucleotide sequence: TGTGCCAGCAGCTCCCCGAGGAATCGGGGGTCGGGTGAGCAGTTCTTC.

The chain couples TRBV7-2 to TRBJ2-7, with 14 positions matching TRBD2. This CDR3 has 15 amino acids. Germline CDR1 is SGHTA and CDR2 is FQGNSA. Trimming at V came to 5 bases and at J to 3 bases, leaving 3 bases not matched to a gene. This CDR3 reads CASSLGTSGSYEQYF. In nucleotides, the CDR3 is TGTGCCAGCAGCCTAGGGACTAGCGGGAGCTACGAGCAGTACTTC.

The CDR3 protein is CASSFSSGEQYF. CDR3 sequence (DNA): TGTGCCAGCAGTTTCTCTAGCGGCGAGCAGTACTTC. J is TRBJ2-7 and V is TRBV27; 7 bases are a match to TRBD2. CDR1 MNHEY and CDR2 SMNVEV come from the germline V gene (reference sequence). The CDR3 covers 12 residues. V trimming: 3 bases; J trimming: 6 bases; junction bases outside the gene matches: 2.

The gene calls are TRBV11-2 and TRBJ1-1; TRBD1 agrees at 9 bases. The length of the CDR3 is 16 residues. V lost 1 base to trimming and J lost 4 bases; unmatched junction nucleotides: 7. The germline CDR1 and CDR2 sequences are SGHAT and FQNNGV. The CDR3 coding sequence is TGTGCCAGCAGCTTAGGGGACAGGGTGGATTTCACTGAAGCTTTCTTT. It codes for CASSLGDRVDFTEAFF.

The chain joins TRBV10-2 to TRBJ2-7, with TRBD1 as a possible D gene (5 bases). Trimming pared 6 bases from V and 2 bases from J, leaving 14 bases between. This CDR3 comprises 14 residues. Per germline, CDR1 WSHSY and CDR2 SAAADI. The CDR3, as DNA: TGCGCCAGCAGGGCTGGGGCTGGAGCCTACGAGCAGTACTTC. It translates to CASRAGAGAYEQYF.

The rearrangement joins TRBV5-1 to TRBJ2-1; D is unresolved. The germline V gene has CDR1 SGHRS and CDR2 YFSETQ. Deletions cut 0 bases from V and 8 bases from J, with 12 bases between. The CDR3 runs to 14 residues. CDR3 amino acids: CASSLGRYNDEQFF. CDR3 coding DNA: TGCGCCAGCAGCTTGGGTCGCTATAACGATGAGCAGTTCTTC. Full variable domain (rest looked up from reference TRBV5-1 and TRBJ2-1): KAGVTQTPRYLIKTRGQQVTLSCSPISGHRSVSWYQQTPGQGLQFLFEYFSETQRNKGNFPGRFSGRQFSNSRSEMNVSTLELGDSALYLCASSLGRYNDEQFFGPGTRLTVL.

CDR3 DNA: TGTGCCAGTGAGGCAAAAGATACGCAGTATTTT. Translating gives CASEAKDTQYF. The genes are TRBV19 and TRBJ2-3; D gene ambiguous. The CDR3 runs 11 residues. The V end was cut by 8 bases, the J end by 5 bases, with 8 bases between. Germline CDR1 reads LNHDA; CDR2 reads SQIVND (reference sequence).

The V call is TRBV7-8, the J call TRBJ2-1; 7 positions match TRBD2. This CDR3 contains 14 residues. The junction had 6 bases not matched to a gene; V was cut back by 5 bases and J by 5 bases. Germline V CDR1 and CDR2: SGHVS, FQNEAQ. The CDR3 protein is CASSVTSAHNEQFF. The CDR3 DNA is TGTGCCAGCAGCGTAACTAGCGCACACAATGAGCAGTTCTTC. The full variable domain, rest sourced from reference TRBV7-8 and TRBJ2-1, is GAGVSQSPRYKVAKRGQDVALRCDPISGHVSLFWYQQALGQGPEFLTYFQNEAQLDKSGLPSDRFFAERPEGSVSTLKIQRTQQEDSAVYLCASSVTSAHNEQFFGPGTRLTVL.

The V call is TRBV15, the J call TRBJ2-5, with 8 positions matching TRBD1. V lost 0 bases and J lost 4; bases outside the gene matches: 4. The CDR3 loop spans 15 amino acids. CDR1 is LNHNV and CDR2 is YYDKDF in the germline V gene (reference sequence). In nucleotides, the CDR3 is TGTGCCACCAGCAGAGATAGAGGGACAGGAGAGACCCAGTACTTC. Encoded protein: CATSRDRGTGETQYF.